This T cell receptor (beta chain) was captured by sequencing in a study of blood T cell repertoires in COVID-19. Study in general: T cells, B-cell-depleted T cells, or PBMCs provided the cDNA or gDNA that served as material.

Libraries were prepared by immunoSEQ multiplex PCR; TCRdb keeps only in-frame clonotypes and omits some of them. The sample includes around 120,000 clones, about 85% seen only once; the top ten take around 2%. Per the germline V gene, CDR1 is MGHRA and CDR2 is YSYEKL. Trimming left V 0 bases short and J 11 bases short, with 11 bases between. This CDR3 has 14 amino acids. The rearrangement uses TRBV4-1 and TRBJ1-6; D is ambiguous. This receptor was taken from a human donor in a cohort sampled during active COVID-19. Input material: peripheral blood. CDR3 sequence (DNA): TGCGCCAGCAGCCAAGATCCGTATAGCCCACCCCTCCACTTT. It is translated as CASSQDPYSPPLHF.